The entry that follows covers one T cell receptor beta chain sequence. The antigen remains unidentified. The sample is drawn from a study of Ad26.COV2.S vaccination and SARS-CoV-2 variants. Study-level results: Post-vaccination breadth of spike-specific CD8+ and CD4+ T cell responses was reportedly substantial.

There are 15 residues in the CDR3. CDR1 and CDR2 from the germline V gene are SGHNT and YENEEA. The V end was cut by 2 bases, the J end by 5 bases, with 16 bases between. TCRdb's table, derived via immunoSEQ multiplex PCR, lists solely in-frame clones and lacks some. The sample has just over 350,000 clones; about 90% are singletons. This TCR was sampled from a human donor who had recovered from COVID-19. This chain uses TRBV11-3 with TRBJ2-7; weak D call: TRBD2 (5 bases). The specimen comprised peripheral blood, sampled after recovery from COVID-19. The DNA of the CDR3 is TGTGCCAGCAGCTTAAGGCTCGGAGGATTCAACGAGCAGTACTTC. Its translation: CASSLRLGGFNEQYF.